This T cell receptor (beta chain) was profiled in a study of T cells in Graves' hyperthyroidism and ophthalmopathy. TCR beta CDR3 regions were amplified from RNA transcripts. First-round RT-PCR targeting the TCR CDR3 was performed with the HTBI primer set. MiXCR, run by TCRdb on the multiplex PCR reads, gives a single entry per CDR3 protein. The sample holds about 770,000 distinct CDR3 sequences, about 19% seen once. Subjects aged 18 to 65 presented with newly diagnosed hyperthyroidism of less than 2 months' duration. The sequencing input was blood. The TCR sequence derives from a woman in her 50s with Graves' hyperthyroidism that later progressed to Graves' ophthalmopathy.

The CDR3 loop is CSASVDNRGEAFF. CDR3 in DNA: TGCAGTGCTAGTGTAGACAACAGGGGCGAAGCTTTCTTT. J is TRBJ1-1 and V is TRBV20-1, with TRBD1 matching over 7 bases. Looked up from germline, CDR1 is DFQATT and CDR2 is SNEGSKA (reference sequence). V shed 3 bases, J shed 8 bases, and the junction held 9 bases outside the gene matches. The CDR3 has 13 residues.